The TCR beta chain described here comes from a study of blood T cell repertoires in COVID-19. Study details: Researchers got acute and convalescent COVID-19 samples from the United States, Italy and Spain.

The assay was immunoSEQ multiplex PCR, and TCRdb's table has in-frame clones only and misses some. Among tens of thousands of clones listed, about 68% were seen once. CDR1 SNHLY and CDR2 FYNNEI come from the germline V gene. V shed 8 bases, J shed 5 bases, and the junction held 6 bases outside the gene matches. The CDR3 extends over 13 amino acids. This chain links TRBV2 with TRBJ2-5, with 9 bases matching TRBD1. The sample consisted of peripheral blood. The receptor was derived from a woman in her 70s with acute or convalescent COVID-19. The DNA for the CDR3 is TGTGCCAGCCGGACAGGGGCGGCGGAGACCCAGTACTTC. This codes for CASRTGAAETQYF.